This T cell receptor beta chain comes out of a study of T cell responses to AZD1222 COVID-19 vaccine. The germline V and J ends were trimmed by 4 bases and 8 bases, with 17 bases remaining between them. This CDR3 has 15 amino acids. Germline loops: CDR1 SGHAT, CDR2 FQNNGV. The data were produced by immunoSEQ multiplex PCR, yet TCRdb's version contains in-frame clones alone and is incomplete. The table includes tens of thousands of clones, over 75% detected once. The sample was peripheral blood, taken on day 0 of AZD1222 vaccination. The clonotype was recovered from an adult in good health. This chain links TRBV11-2 with TRBJ1-4; D possibly corresponds to TRBD1 (6 bases). CDR3 in amino acids: CASSSGTRLREKLFF. Here the CDR3 DNA reads TGTGCCAGCAGCTCAGGGACAAGGTTGAGGGAAAAACTGTTTTTT.